Below are 30 T cell receptor beta chains sequenced from a single sample in a study of blood T cell repertoires in COVID-19. Produced via immunoSEQ multiplex PCR; TCRdb's table is partial and in-frame only. The data contain approximately 100,000 clones, around 92% of them seen just once; the ten biggest clones take up approximately 5.7%. Material for sequencing was peripheral blood. These receptors were obtained from a man in his fifties or sixties with active COVID-19.

The CDR3 loop is CASSSRRADTQYF. CDR3 DNA: TGTGCCAGCAGTTCCCGGCGGGCAGATACGCAGTATTTT. V gene TRBV27 combines with J gene TRBJ2-3, with a tentative D call TRBD2 (5 bases). The CDR3 runs to 13 residues. V dropped 4 bases and J dropped 4 bases, with 9 bases sitting between them. The germline V gene encodes CDR1 MNHEY and CDR2 SMNVEV (reference sequence).

The chain combines TRBV4-1 with TRBJ1-2; 8 bases match TRBD1. CDR3 size: 14 residues. The germline V gene has CDR1 MGHRA and CDR2 YSYEKL. The V segment lost 2 bases and the J segment 6 bases; nucleotides outside the gene matches: 5. In DNA, the CDR3 is TGCGCCAGCAGCCAAAACAGGGGGGGTAATGGCTACACCTTC. Amino acid sequence: CASSQNRGGNGYTF.

This sequence joins TRBV9 and TRBJ1-6; D is possibly TRBD1 (6 bases). The germline gives CDR1 SGDLS, CDR2 YYNGEE. The CDR3 totals 14 residues. The V end was cut by 3 bases, the J end by 7 bases, with 11 bases between. CDR3 loop: CASSEGVLNSPLHF. Here the CDR3 DNA reads TGTGCCAGCAGCGAGGGGGTTTTAAATTCACCCCTCCACTTT.

V and J are TRBV19 and TRBJ2-1; TRBD2 matches at 10 bases. Germline V lookup: CDR1 LNHDA, CDR2 SQIVND (reference sequence). This CDR3 is 19 amino acids long. With 1 base clipped from V and 6 bases from J, the junction kept 15 bases outside the gene matches. The CDR3 reads CASSIGRAGGSGRSNEQFF. The CDR3, as DNA: TGTGCCAGTAGTATAGGTCGGGCGGGGGGTAGCGGGAGGAGCAATGAGCAGTTCTTC.

This sequence joins TRBV2 and TRBJ2-6; 7 nucleotides align to TRBD1. Per the germline V gene, CDR1 is SNHLY and CDR2 is FYNNEI. The CDR3 has 15 residues. J lost 8 bases, V lost 2 bases, and 6 bases had no gene match. The CDR3, as DNA: TGTGCCAGCAGTGAACAGGGGGTAGAGACCAACGTCCTGACTTTC. It translates to CASSEQGVETNVLTF.

V and J are TRBV18 and TRBJ1-1; no firm D call. This CDR3 is 15 amino acids long. The V gene's germline CDR1 is KGHSH and CDR2 LQKENI. V was pared by 6 bases and J by 1 base, with 15 bases between. The CDR3 loop reads CASSPRTNANTEAFF. The CDR3 region has the DNA TGTGCCAGCTCCCCTAGGACTAATGCGAACACTGAAGCTTTCTTT.

J is TRBJ2-5 and V is TRBV3-1 (or the pseudogene TRBV3-2); perhaps TRBD2 as D (6 bases). With 3 bases removed from V and 2 bases from J, the gap between germline ends came to 10 bases. Per germline, CDR1 LGHDT and CDR2 YNNKEL (reference sequence). The CDR3 has 14 residues. The CDR3 is CASSHWSGQETQYF. The CDR3 nucleotides are TGTGCCAGCAGCCACTGGAGCGGGCAAGAGACCCAGTACTTC.

This clone has a single count. This rearrangement joins TRBV6-5 to TRBJ2-5; tentative D call: TRBD2 (6 bases). V lost 7 bases to trimming and J lost 5 bases, with 20 bases between them. Germline V gene data show CDR1 as MNHEY and CDR2 as SVGAGI. The CDR3 extends over 15 amino acids. CDR3 residues: CASTEPVSGRETQYF. As DNA, the CDR3 is TGTGCCAGCACCGAACCCGTTAGCGGAAGGGAGACCCAGTACTTC.

This clone came up a few times. The rearrangement joins TRBV7-9 to TRBJ2-7; D unclear. The CDR3 has 13 residues. Trimming stripped 1 base from V and 2 bases from J, with 6 bases between. In germline, CDR1 is SEHNR, CDR2 FQNEAQ (reference sequence). CDR3 in amino acids: CASSLDSPYEQYF. The CDR3 DNA reads TGTGCCAGCAGCTTAGACAGTCCCTACGAGCAGTACTTC.

The chain uses TRBV4-1 and TRBJ2-5, with D unclear. The V and J ends lost 4 bases and 1 base respectively, with 16 bases between them. Per germline, CDR1 MGHRA and CDR2 YSYEKL. The CDR3 extends over 16 amino acids. CDR3 nucleotide sequence: TGCGCCAGCAGCCCCCGAGACACATTCGTCCAAGAGACCCAGTACTTC. Protein sequence: CASSPRDTFVQETQYF.

This clone was found a few times. As DNA, the CDR3 is TGTGCCAGCAGCCGGACTGCCACCTACGAGCAGTACTTC. This codes for CASSRTATYEQYF. The rearrangement links TRBV7-9 to TRBJ2-7, with D possibly matching TRBD2 (5 bases). Germline values: CDR1 SEHNR, CDR2 FQNEAQ (reference sequence). This CDR3 contains 13 residues. V lost 5 bases, J lost 2 bases, and 10 bases lay in between.

The chain links TRBV9 to TRBJ1-1; no reliable D call. CDR1 and CDR2 from the germline V gene are SGDLS and YYNGEE. The germline V and J ends were trimmed by 0 bases and 2 bases, with 5 bases remaining between them. This CDR3 spans 13 amino acids. The CDR3 nucleotides are TGTGCCAGCAGCGTAGAATCAAACACTGAAGCTTTCTTT. It is translated as CASSVESNTEAFF.

The J gene is TRBJ2-5, the V gene TRBV11-2, with TRBD2 as a possible D gene (6 bases). This CDR3 has 14 amino acids. The germline CDR1 and CDR2 sequences are SGHAT and FQNNGV. The V gene lost 5 bases and the J gene lost 5 bases, with 15 bases spanning the gap. This chain's CDR3 is CASSIGTAGETQYF. In DNA form, the CDR3 reads TGTGCCAGCAGCATCGGGACTGCTGGCGAGACCCAGTACTTC.

This chain links TRBV18 with TRBJ2-3, with a weak D call TRBD1 (5 bases). CDR1 and CDR2 (germline): KGHSH, LQKENI. The CDR3 runs 13 residues. The V end was cut by 7 bases, the J end by 2 bases, with 10 bases between. CDR3 DNA sequence: TGTGCCAGCTTGACAGAGAACACAGATACGCAGTATTTT. It codes for CASLTENTDTQYF.

CDR3 bases: TGTGCCAGCAGCAAACCGGGACAGCACACTGAAGCTTTCTTT. This codes for CASSKPGQHTEAFF. The V and J genes are TRBV3-1 (or the pseudogene TRBV3-2) and TRBJ1-1; TRBD1 aligns across 7 bases. V lost 5 bases, J lost 3 bases, and 6 bases stayed unmatched. The CDR3 is 14 amino acids. From germline, CDR1 is LGHDT and CDR2 YNNKEL (reference sequence).

This clone was picked up a small number of times. The J gene is TRBJ1-6, the V gene TRBV5-1; no definite D call. The CDR3 contains 13 residues. Germline CDR1 SGHRS, CDR2 YFSETQ. The V end lost 9 bases, the J end lost 7 bases, and 14 bases lay between the germline ends. The CDR3 spells CATKEGANSPLHF. DNA of the CDR3: TGCGCCACCAAAGAGGGCGCGAATTCACCCCTCCACTTT.

The chain links TRBV5-8 to TRBJ2-5, with D possibly TRBD2 on 5 matching bases. Trimming took off 2 bases at V and 4 bases at J, with 15 bases between the two ends. The CDR3 runs to 15 residues. CDR1 SGHTS and CDR2 YDEGEE come from the germline V gene. This CDR3 is CASSFVSSRGETQYF. The CDR3 DNA follows: TGTGCCAGCAGCTTCGTCTCCTCTCGGGGAGAGACCCAGTACTTC.

The rearrangement links TRBV28 to TRBJ1-2; D gene unclear. The germline CDR1 and CDR2 sequences are MDHEN and SYDVKM. The CDR3 has 12 amino acids. V was pared by 6 bases and J by 4 bases, with 9 bases between. The CDR3 loop is CASRKQLYGYTF. CDR3 coding DNA: TGTGCCAGCAGAAAACAGCTCTATGGCTACACCTTC.

In nucleotides, the CDR3 is TGTGCCAGCAGCTTAGATGGTTTAGCGGGAGAGGATACGCAGTATTTT. Its protein is CASSLDGLAGEDTQYF. V is TRBV7-2 and J is TRBJ2-3, with 9 bases fitting TRBD2. V gave up 1 base and J gave up 6 bases; unmatched junction bases: 8. The CDR3 is 16 residues long. The germline V gene encodes CDR1 SGHTA and CDR2 FQGNSA.

This chain connects TRBV28 to TRBJ2-2; D perhaps matches TRBD1 (5 bases). The V and J ends lost 1 base and 3 bases respectively, with 6 bases between them. The CDR3 is 14 residues long. The germline V gene has CDR1 MDHEN and CDR2 SYDVKM. DNA for the CDR3: TGTGCCAGCAGTTTATTACAGGACACCGGGGAGCTGTTTTTT. Translation gives CASSLLQDTGELFF.

For the CDR3, the DNA is TGTGCCAGCAGTGAGCGGCAGGGGGATGGCTACACCTTC. It encodes CASSERQGDGYTF. V is TRBV2 and J is TRBJ1-2; 7 nucleotides match TRBD1. V was pared by 3 bases and J by 6 bases, with 4 bases of the junction left unmatched. This CDR3 is 13 amino acids long. Germline CDR1 is SNHLY and CDR2 is FYNNEI.

This CDR3 reads CASSIRGLAAYEQYF. In DNA form, the CDR3 reads TGTGCCAGTAGTATCAGGGGACTAGCGGCCTACGAGCAGTACTTC. This rearrangement joins TRBV19 to TRBJ2-7; TRBD2 aligns across 11 bases. The CDR3 is made up of 15 amino acids. Trimming cost V 3 bases and J 2 bases; bases outside gene matches: 3. The germline CDR1 and CDR2 sequences are LNHDA and SQIVND (reference sequence).

The gene calls are TRBV14 and TRBJ2-2, with 9 bases lining up with TRBD1. The CDR3 length is 15 residues. CDR1 and CDR2 from the germline V gene are SGHDN and FVKESK. With 3 bases clipped from V and 5 bases from J, the junction kept 4 bases outside the gene matches. Here the CDR3 reads CASSQRQGGTGELFF. In nucleotides, the CDR3 is TGTGCCAGCAGCCAGCGACAGGGGGGGACCGGGGAGCTGTTTTTT.

This chain uses TRBV7-9 with TRBJ1-1, with a weak D call TRBD1 (5 bases). The CDR3 runs 15 residues. V dropped 1 base and J dropped 2 bases, with 11 bases sitting between them. The germline V gene encodes CDR1 SEHNR and CDR2 FQNEAQ (reference sequence). The CDR3 region is CASSLGGGANTEAFF. DNA of the CDR3: TGTGCCAGCAGCTTAGGCGGGGGAGCCAACACTGAAGCTTTCTTT.

The chain couples TRBV7-6 to TRBJ2-7; 15 bases agree with TRBD2. Germline trimming cut 5 bases from V and 5 bases from J; bases unmatched to any gene: 4. Looked up from germline, CDR1 is SGHVS and CDR2 is FNYEAQ. The CDR3 is made up of 15 amino acids. The CDR3 sequence: CASSIGLAGGNEQYF. CDR3 nucleotide sequence: TGTGCCAGCAGCATTGGACTAGCGGGGGGGAACGAGCAGTACTTC.

The chain joins TRBV12-1 to TRBJ2-7; the table's D call TRBD2 went unverified against the DNA. TRBV12-1 is flagged as a pseudogene. The CDR3 runs 16 residues. CDR3 sequence: CASSFKFPATTYEQYF. The CDR3 DNA reads TGTGCCAGCAGCTTTAAATTTCCAGCGACGACCTACGAGCAGTACTTC.

This chain links TRBV5-6 with TRBJ1-1; 7 bases match TRBD1. The CDR3 runs to 15 residues. Germline V gene sequence: CDR1 SGHDT, CDR2 YYEEEE. Trimming removed 6 bases from V and 4 bases from J; junction bases left unmatched: 12. CDR3 amino acids: CASNRRTGMTTEAFF. The CDR3 bases are TGTGCCAGCAACAGAAGGACAGGTATGACCACTGAAGCTTTCTTT. Together with reference TRBV5-6 and TRBJ1-1, the CDR3 gives the full variable domain: DAGVTQSPTHLIKTRGQQVTLRCSPKSGHDTVSWYQQALGQGPQFIFQYYEEEERQRGNFPDRFSGHQFPNYSSELNVNALLLGDSALYLCASNRRTGMTTEAFFGQGTRLTVV.

The CDR3 DNA sequence: TGTGCCAGCAGCGTGGGACTAGCGGGCCGCACAGATACGCAGTATTTT. Translation gives CASSVGLAGRTDTQYF. The chain is built from TRBV9 and TRBJ2-3; 12 nucleotides agree with TRBD2. This CDR3 is built from 16 residues. The V segment lost 2 bases and the J segment 1 base; nucleotides outside the gene matches: 2. CDR1 and CDR2 from the germline V gene are SGDLS and YYNGEE. The full variable domain, rest sourced from reference TRBV9 and TRBJ2-3, is DSGVTQTPKHLITATGQRVTLRCSPRSGDLSVYWYQQSLDQGLQFLIQYYNGEERAKGNILERFSAQQFPDLHSELNLSSLELGDSALYFCASSVGLAGRTDTQYFGPGTRLTVL.

This chain connects TRBV19 to TRBJ2-2; D remains ambiguous. V was clipped by 5 bases and J by 3 bases, with 7 bases between them. Germline V CDR1 and CDR2: LNHDA, SQIVND (reference sequence). The CDR3 is made up of 13 amino acids. CDR3 sequence: CASSALDTGELFF. The CDR3, as DNA: TGTGCCAGTAGTGCTCTAGACACCGGGGAGCTGTTTTTT.

The table lists this clone with a count of one. The chain combines TRBV28 with TRBJ2-5, with D possibly TRBD2 on 6 matching bases. The CDR3 runs to 14 residues. Germline CDR1 reads MDHEN; CDR2 reads SYDVKM. Trimming cost V 7 bases and J 0 bases, with 12 bases left between them. Here the CDR3 reads CASKGLAHQETQYF. As DNA, the CDR3 is TGTGCCAGCAAGGGGCTAGCGCACCAAGAGACCCAGTACTTC.